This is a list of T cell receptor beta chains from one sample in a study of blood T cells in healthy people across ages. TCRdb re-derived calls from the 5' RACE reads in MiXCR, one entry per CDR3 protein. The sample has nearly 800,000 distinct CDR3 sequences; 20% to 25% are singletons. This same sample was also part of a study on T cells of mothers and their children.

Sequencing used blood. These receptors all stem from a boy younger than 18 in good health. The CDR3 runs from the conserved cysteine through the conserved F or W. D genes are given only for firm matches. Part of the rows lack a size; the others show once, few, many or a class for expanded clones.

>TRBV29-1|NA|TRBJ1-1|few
TGCAGCGTTGCAGGGACTGAAGCTTTCTTT
CSVAGTEAFF
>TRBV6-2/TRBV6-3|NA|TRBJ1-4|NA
TGTGCCAGCAGACACCGTGACGGTGGGAAGGAAAAACTGTTTTTT
CASRHRDGGKEKLFF
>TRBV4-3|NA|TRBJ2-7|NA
TGCGCCAGCAGCCAAAGGGTAGGGGCCCCGGCGCGCGAGCAGTACTTC
CASSQRVGAPAREQYF
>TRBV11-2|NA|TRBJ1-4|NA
TGTGCCAGCAGCTTAGAGGACAGTTCAACTAATGAAAAACTGTTTTTT
CASSLEDSSTNEKLFF
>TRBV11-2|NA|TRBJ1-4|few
TGTGCCAGCAGCCAAGGGGTTTCTAATGAAAAACTGTTTTTT
CASSQGVSNEKLFF
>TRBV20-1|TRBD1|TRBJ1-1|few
TGCAGTGCTGTTTCCGGACAGGAGGTTTCGCTGGGAACTTTCTTT
CSAVSGQEVSLGTFF
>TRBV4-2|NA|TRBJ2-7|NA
TGTGCCAGCAGCCAAGGTCTTATCCCAGAAAGCTACGAGCAGTACTTC
CASSQGLIPESYEQYF
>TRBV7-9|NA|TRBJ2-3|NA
TGTGCCAGCAGCCCCTCCAGGGCCGATACGCAGTATTTT
CASSPSRADTQYF
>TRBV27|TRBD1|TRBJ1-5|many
TGTGCCAGCAGTTTAGACAGGGGTGGGAATCAGCCCCAGCATTTT
CASSLDRGGNQPQHF
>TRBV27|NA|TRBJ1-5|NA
TGTGCCAGCAGTTGGGGGATCAATCAGCCCCAGCATTTT
CASSWGINQPQHF
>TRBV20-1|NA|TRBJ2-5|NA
TGCAGTGCTAGAGATGGTACCTATCTGGAGGAGACCCAGTACTTC
CSARDGTYLEETQYF
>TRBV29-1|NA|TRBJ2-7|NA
TGCAGCGTGACTTATACGGGACAAGGGTCCTACGAGCAGTACTTC
CSVTYTGQGSYEQYF
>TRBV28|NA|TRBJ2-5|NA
TGTGCCAGCAGTTTCGTCAGCTCGGAGACCCAGTACTTC
CASSFVSSETQYF
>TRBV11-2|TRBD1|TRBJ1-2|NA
TGTGCCAGCAGCCGAGGGTGGGCAGGGGGCGAGGCTAACTATGGCTACACCTTC
CASSRGWAGGEANYGYTF
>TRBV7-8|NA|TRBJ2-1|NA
TGTGCCAGCAGCGGGACCCTTATTAATGAGCAGTTCTTC
CASSGTLINEQFF
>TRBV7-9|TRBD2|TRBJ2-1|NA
TGTGCCAGTAGCTTATCTTCTAGCGGGAGTCTGTCGAATGAGCAGTTCTTC
CASSLSSSGSLSNEQFF
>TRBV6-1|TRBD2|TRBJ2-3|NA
TGTGCCAGCCCTCTCCTGGCGGGGGGCACAGATACGCAGTATTTT
CASPLLAGGTDTQYF
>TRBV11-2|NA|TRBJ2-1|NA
TGTGCCAGCAGGACAGCGTACAATGAGCAGTTCTTC
CASRTAYNEQFF
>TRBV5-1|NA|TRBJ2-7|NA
TGCGCCAGCAGCTGGGAGGCGGCGTCCTACGAGCAGTACTTC
CASSWEAASYEQYF
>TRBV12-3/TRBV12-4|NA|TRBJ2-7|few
TGTGCCAGCAGCCCCGAGGGGCAGGGAGGATACGAGCAGTACTTC
CASSPEGQGGYEQYF
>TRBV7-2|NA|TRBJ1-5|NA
TGTGCCAGCAGCTTGGTTAACTATCCCCCCCAGCATTTT
CASSLVNYPPQHF
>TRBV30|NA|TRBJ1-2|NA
TGTGCCTGGGGCGGGGGGCGATGGTATGGCTACACCTTC
CAWGGGRWYGYTF
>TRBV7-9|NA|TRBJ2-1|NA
TGTGCCAGCAGCTCACGTTTAGGGACGGGGGACTACAATGAGCAGTTCTTC
CASSSRLGTGDYNEQFF
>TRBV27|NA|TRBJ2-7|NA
TGTGCCAGCAGAGAAGGGGCCCTCCAGTACTTC
CASREGALQYF
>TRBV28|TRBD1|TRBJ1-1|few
TGTGCCAGCAGTCCACCGGGGGGGGACAGGGGCAACACTGAAGCTTTCTTT
CASSPPGGDRGNTEAFF
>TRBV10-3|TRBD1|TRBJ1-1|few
TGTGCCATCAGTGACCCGGACAGGGGAAGTGAAGCTTTCTTT
CAISDPDRGSEAFF
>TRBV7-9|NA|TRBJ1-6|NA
TGTGCCAGCAGCTTGGGTTTCTCACCCCTCCACTTT
CASSLGFSPLHF